The present T cell receptor beta chain was sequenced within a study of T-cell reconstitution after alpha-beta-depleted transplantation in children. This sample's TCRbeta library carried unique molecular identifier barcodes. TCRdb reprocessed the PCR reads via MiXCR and lists one record per CDR3 protein. Of a few hundred thousand distinct CDR3 sequences listed, about a tenth are singletons. CDR3 length: 16 residues. The J segment lost 0 bases and the V segment lost 4 bases, leaving 8 bases of the junction unmatched. CDR1 SGHRS and CDR2 YFSETQ come from the germline V gene. This TCR came from a human donor who donated a stem cell graft to a child with acute myeloid leukemia. The sequencing here drew on PBMCs from the stem cell graft donor, taken from the stem cell graft. This chain links TRBV5-1 with TRBJ1-1; 8 nucleotides line up with TRBD1. The CDR3 nucleotides are TGCGCCAGCAGCCTCAGATGGACAGGGCTGAACACTGAAGCTTTCTTT. This codes for CASSLRWTGLNTEAFF.